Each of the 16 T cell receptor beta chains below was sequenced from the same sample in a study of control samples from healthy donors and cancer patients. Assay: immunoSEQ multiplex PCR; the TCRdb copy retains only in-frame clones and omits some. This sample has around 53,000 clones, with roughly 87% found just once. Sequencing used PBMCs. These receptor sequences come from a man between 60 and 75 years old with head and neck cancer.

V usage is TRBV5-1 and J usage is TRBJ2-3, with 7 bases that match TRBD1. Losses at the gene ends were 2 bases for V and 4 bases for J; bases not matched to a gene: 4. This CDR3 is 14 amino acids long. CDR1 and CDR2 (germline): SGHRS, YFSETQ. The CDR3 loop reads CASSFGTAADTQYF. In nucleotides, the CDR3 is TGCGCCAGCAGCTTCGGGACAGCGGCAGATACGCAGTATTTT.

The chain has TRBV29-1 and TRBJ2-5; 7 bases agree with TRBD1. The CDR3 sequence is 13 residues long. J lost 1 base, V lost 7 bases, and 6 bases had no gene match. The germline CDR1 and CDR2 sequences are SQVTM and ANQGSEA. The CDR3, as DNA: TGCAGCGCCATGACAGGGCCCCAAGAGACCCAGTACTTC. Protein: CSAMTGPQETQYF. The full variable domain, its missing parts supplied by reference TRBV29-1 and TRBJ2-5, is SAVISQKPSRDICQRGTSLTIQCQVDSQVTMMFWYRQQPGQSLTLIATANQGSEATYESGFVIDKFPISRPNLTFSTLTVSNMSPEDSSIYLCSAMTGPQETQYFGPGTRLLVL.

The CDR3 DNA follows: TGTGCCAGCTCACCGCCTCTTGGGAGGGGACCTGGAAACACCATATATTTT. Translation gives CASSPPLGRGPGNTIYF. The chain recombines TRBV18 with TRBJ1-3, with D maybe TRBD1 (5 bases). The CDR3 has 17 residues. V lost 3 bases, J lost 2 bases, and 17 bases lay in between. Germline CDR1 KGHSH, CDR2 LQKENI. The variable domain in full, completed from reference TRBV18 and TRBJ1-3, reads NAGVMQNPRHLVRRRGQEARLRCSPMKGHSHVYWYRQLPEEGLKFMVYLQKENIIDESGMPKERFSAEFPKEGPSILRIQQVVRGDSAAYFCASSPPLGRGPGNTIYFGEGSWLTVV.

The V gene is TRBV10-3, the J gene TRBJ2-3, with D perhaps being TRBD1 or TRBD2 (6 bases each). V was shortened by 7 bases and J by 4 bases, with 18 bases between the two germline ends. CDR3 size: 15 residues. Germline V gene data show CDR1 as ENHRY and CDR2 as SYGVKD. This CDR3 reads CAITEGEAGSDTQYF. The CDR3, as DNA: TGTGCCATCACCGAGGGGGAGGCTGGGTCAGATACGCAGTATTTT.

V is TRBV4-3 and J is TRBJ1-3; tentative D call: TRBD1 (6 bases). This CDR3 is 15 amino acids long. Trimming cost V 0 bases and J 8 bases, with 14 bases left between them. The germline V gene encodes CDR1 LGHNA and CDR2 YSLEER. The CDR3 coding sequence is TGCGCCAGCAGCCAAGAAACAGGGAAGCGGTACACCATATATTTT. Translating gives CASSQETGKRYTIYF.

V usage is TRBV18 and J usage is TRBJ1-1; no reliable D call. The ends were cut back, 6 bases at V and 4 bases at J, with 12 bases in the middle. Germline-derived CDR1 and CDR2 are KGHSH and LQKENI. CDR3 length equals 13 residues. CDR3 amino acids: CASSPSEATEAFF. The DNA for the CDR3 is TGTGCCAGCTCTCCCAGTGAAGCCACTGAAGCTTTCTTT.

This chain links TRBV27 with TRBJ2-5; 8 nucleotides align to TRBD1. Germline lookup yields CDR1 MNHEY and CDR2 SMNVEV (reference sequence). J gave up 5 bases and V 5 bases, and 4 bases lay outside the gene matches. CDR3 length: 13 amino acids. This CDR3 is CASSQDRGETQYF. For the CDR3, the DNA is TGTGCCAGCAGTCAAGACAGGGGCGAGACCCAGTACTTC.

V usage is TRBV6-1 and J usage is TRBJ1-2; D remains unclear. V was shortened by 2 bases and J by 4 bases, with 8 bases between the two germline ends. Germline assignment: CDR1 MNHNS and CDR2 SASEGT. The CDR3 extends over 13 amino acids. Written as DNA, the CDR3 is TGTGCCAGCAGTGAAACCGGGTTCTATGGCTACACCTTC. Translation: CASSETGFYGYTF.

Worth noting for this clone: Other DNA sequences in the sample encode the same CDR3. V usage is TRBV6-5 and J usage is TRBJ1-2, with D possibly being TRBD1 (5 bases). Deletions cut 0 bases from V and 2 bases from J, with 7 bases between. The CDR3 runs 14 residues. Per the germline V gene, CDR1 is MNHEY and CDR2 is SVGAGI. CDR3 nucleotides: TGTGCCAGCAGTTACTCGGGGGGAAACTATGGCTACACCTTC. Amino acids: CASSYSGGNYGYTF.

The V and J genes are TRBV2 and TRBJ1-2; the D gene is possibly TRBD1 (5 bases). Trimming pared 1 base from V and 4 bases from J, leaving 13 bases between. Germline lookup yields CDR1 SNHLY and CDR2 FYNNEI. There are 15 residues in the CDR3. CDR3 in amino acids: CASSEEVGGFYGYTF. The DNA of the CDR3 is TGTGCCAGCAGTGAAGAGGTGGGGGGGTTCTATGGCTACACCTTC.

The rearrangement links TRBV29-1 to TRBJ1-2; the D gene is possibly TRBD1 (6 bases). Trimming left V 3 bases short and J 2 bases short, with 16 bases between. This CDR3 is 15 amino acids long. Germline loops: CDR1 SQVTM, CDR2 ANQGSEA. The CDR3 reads CSVDLPDGQNYGYTF. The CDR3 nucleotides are TGCAGCGTTGACCTCCCGGACGGACAGAACTATGGCTACACCTTC.

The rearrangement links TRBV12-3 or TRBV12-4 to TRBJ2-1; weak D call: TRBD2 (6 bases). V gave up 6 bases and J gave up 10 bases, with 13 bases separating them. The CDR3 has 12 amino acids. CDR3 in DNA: TGTGCCAGCAGCCGGGAGCCGTCGGAGCAGTTCTTC. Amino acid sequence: CASSREPSEQFF.

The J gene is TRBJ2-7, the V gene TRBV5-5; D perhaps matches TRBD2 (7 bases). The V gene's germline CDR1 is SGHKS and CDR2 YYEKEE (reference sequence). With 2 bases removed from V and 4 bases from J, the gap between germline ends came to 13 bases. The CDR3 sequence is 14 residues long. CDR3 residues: CASSFGGRVYEQYF. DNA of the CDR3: TGTGCCAGCAGCTTCGGGGGGCGCGTATACGAGCAGTACTTC.

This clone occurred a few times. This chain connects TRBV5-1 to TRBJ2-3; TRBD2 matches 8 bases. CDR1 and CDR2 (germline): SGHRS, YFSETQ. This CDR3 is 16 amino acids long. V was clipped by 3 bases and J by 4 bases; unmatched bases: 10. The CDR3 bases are TGCGCCAGCAGCTGGGCCACTAGCGGTAATTCAGATACGCAGTATTTT. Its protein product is CASSWATSGNSDTQYF.

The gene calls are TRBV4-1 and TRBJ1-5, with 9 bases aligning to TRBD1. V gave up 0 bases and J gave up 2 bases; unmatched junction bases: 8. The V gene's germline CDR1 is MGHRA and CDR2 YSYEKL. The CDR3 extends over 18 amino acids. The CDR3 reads CASSQDRQQGAGNQPQHF. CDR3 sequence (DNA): TGCGCCAGCAGCCAAGATCGCCAACAGGGGGCAGGCAATCAGCCCCAGCATTTT.

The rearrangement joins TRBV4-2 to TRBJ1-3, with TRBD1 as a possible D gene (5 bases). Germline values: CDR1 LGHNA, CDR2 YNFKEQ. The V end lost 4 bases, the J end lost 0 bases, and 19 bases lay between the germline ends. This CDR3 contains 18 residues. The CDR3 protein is CASSRTQGYGTSGNTIYF. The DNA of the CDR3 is TGTGCCAGCAGCCGAACTCAGGGATATGGCACCTCTGGAAACACCATATATTTT.